The 11 T cell receptor beta chains reported below all come from one sample, sequenced in a study of blood T cell repertoires in COVID-19. The method was immunoSEQ multiplex PCR; TCRdb's version includes in-frame clones alone and lacks a portion of them. The sample shows 220,000 or so clones, about 85% of them seen only once. The sequenced material came from peripheral blood. The receptor source for this set is a man aged 50 to 60 who had recovered from COVID-19.

On this clone itself: The same CDR3 can be traced to other DNA sequences in this sample. The chain is built from TRBV19 and TRBJ2-4; 8 nucleotides match TRBD1. The junction had 3 bases not matched to a gene; V was cut back by 1 base and J by 4 bases. Germline CDR1 reads LNHDA; CDR2 reads SQIVND (reference sequence). There are 15 residues in the CDR3. The DNA of the CDR3 is TGTGCCAGTAGTATAGGCGGGACAGGTAAAAACATTCAGTACTTC. It yields the protein CASSIGGTGKNIQYF.

V usage is TRBV11-2 and J usage is TRBJ1-3; D may be TRBD1 (6 bases). Germline V gene lookup returns CDR1 SGHAT and CDR2 FQNNGV. V lost 5 bases, J lost 8 bases, and 10 bases lay in between. The CDR3 is made up of 12 amino acids. This CDR3 is CASSEHRDTIYF. CDR3 bases: TGTGCCAGCAGCGAGCACAGGGACACCATATATTTT.

J is TRBJ1-1 and V is TRBV6-1, with D unclear. The CDR3 contains 12 residues. V lost 3 bases, J lost 3 bases, and 5 bases lay in between. Germline CDR1 is MNHNS and CDR2 is SASEGT. In nucleotides, the CDR3 is TGTGCCAGCAGTGAGGCGGACACTGAAGCTTTCTTT. It translates to CASSEADTEAFF.

The J gene is TRBJ2-3, the V gene TRBV3-1 (or the pseudogene TRBV3-2), with TRBD2 matching 9 bases. Per germline, CDR1 LGHDT and CDR2 YNNKEL (reference sequence). J lost 0 bases, V lost 4 bases, and 5 bases had no gene match. The CDR3 sequence is 16 residues long. Here the CDR3 reads CASSPLAGASTDTQYF. The CDR3 region has the DNA TGTGCCAGCAGCCCTTTAGCGGGAGCGAGCACAGATACGCAGTATTTT.

This clone came up a few times. The chain is built from TRBV6-1 and TRBJ1-2; D is undetermined. Germline assignment: CDR1 MNHNS and CDR2 SASEGT. This CDR3 contains 17 residues. The V and J ends lost 3 bases and 8 bases respectively, with 25 bases between them. The CDR3, as DNA: TGTGCCAGCAGTGAGCGATATCTGGGTCCATCGGCTAGGGGCTACACCTTC. Its protein product is CASSERYLGPSARGYTF.

The chain has TRBV6-5 and TRBJ2-3; D not certain. V shed 7 bases and J shed 2 bases, with 7 bases lying between them. Germline CDR1 MNHEY, CDR2 SVGAGI. This CDR3 spans 12 amino acids. The CDR3 spells CASNFLTDTQYF. CDR3 DNA: TGTGCCAGCAATTTTCTCACAGATACGCAGTATTTT.

The chain employs TRBV19 and TRBJ1-1; the match to TRBD1 covers 11 bases. CDR1 is LNHDA, CDR2 SQIVND, per germline (reference sequence). The length of the CDR3 is 15 residues. Unmatched junction bases numbered 3, after V lost 4 bases and J lost 2 bases. CDR3 in DNA: TGTGCCAGTAGTACGGACAGGGGGCATAACACTGAAGCTTTCTTT. Its protein product is CASSTDRGHNTEAFF. Using reference TRBV19 and TRBJ1-1 for the parts outside the CDR3, the full variable domain is DGGITQSPKYLFRKEGQNVTLSCEQNLNHDAMYWYRQDPGQGLRLIYYSQIVNDFQKGDIAEGYSVSREKKESFPLTVTSAQKNPTAFYLCASSTDRGHNTEAFFGQGTRLTVV.

V is TRBV19 and J is TRBJ2-1, with D unresolved. Germline V lookup: CDR1 LNHDA, CDR2 SQIVND (reference sequence). Between the trimmed V and J ends, which lost 5 bases and 0 bases, there was a span of 14 bases. This CDR3 has 16 residues. The CDR3 here is CASSPAVLPSYNEQFF. In DNA form, the CDR3 reads TGTGCCAGTAGTCCCGCAGTTCTGCCCTCCTACAATGAGCAGTTCTTC.

The chain recombines TRBV11-2 with TRBJ2-5; 15 bases align to TRBD2. The CDR3 sequence is 17 residues long. The V gene end was trimmed by 5 bases and the J gene end by 1 base; junction bases not matched to a gene: 5. Germline lookup yields CDR1 SGHAT and CDR2 FQNNGV. Here the CDR3 DNA reads TGTGCCAGCAGCCAGGGGGGACTAGCGGGAGGCCAAGAGACCCAGTACTTC. It codes for CASSQGGLAGGQETQYF.

This clone is a singleton in its sample. The chain carries TRBV28 and TRBJ1-5, with D hard to call. The V and J ends lost 6 bases and 3 bases respectively, with 9 bases between them. The CDR3 runs to 13 residues. Germline assignment: CDR1 MDHEN and CDR2 SYDVKM. DNA for the CDR3: TGTGCCAGCAGCCCTTCCTTCAATCAGCCCCAGCATTTT. Its protein product is CASSPSFNQPQHF. Full variable domain (remainder filled in from reference TRBV28 and TRBJ1-5): DVKVTQSSRYLVKRTGEKVFLECVQDMDHENMFWYRQDPGLGLRLIYFSYDVKMKEKGDIPEGYSVSREKKERFSLILESASTNQTSMYLCASSPSFNQPQHFGDGTRLSIL.

The chain links TRBV5-1 to TRBJ1-2; maybe TRBD1 (5 bases). The CDR3 runs to 14 residues. CDR1 and CDR2 (germline): SGHRS, YFSETQ. Trimming pared 4 bases from V and 2 bases from J, leaving 12 bases between. CDR3 region: CASSPGSGNYGYTF. DNA of the CDR3: TGCGCCAGCAGCCCTGGGTCAGGGAACTATGGCTACACCTTC.